The entry below describes one T cell receptor beta chain. These data come from a study of T cell changes during pregnancy in multiple sclerosis. Sequencing was performed with immunoSEQ multiplex PCR; in TCRdb, only in-frame clones are kept and a portion is missing. The data contain about 46,000 clones, roughly 95% of them singletons. Sample: CD8+ T cells from peripheral blood mononuclear cells, taken after pregnancy. The receptor was isolated from a female donor with multiple sclerosis, enrolled in a pregnancy study.

CDR3 sequence: CASSYPGWETQYF. The CDR3 DNA reads as TGTGCCAGCAGTTACCCAGGCTGGGAGACCCAGTACTTC. V is TRBV6-5 and J is TRBJ2-5; D unclear. V gave up 2 bases and J gave up 5 bases, with 9 bases separating them. Germline assignment: CDR1 MNHEY and CDR2 SVGAGI. The CDR3 has 13 amino acids.